These 25 T cell receptor beta chains were sequenced from one sample in a study of CD8+ T cells in alopecia areata. Stated treatment: oral pan-JAK inhibitor, 5-10 mg twice daily. As the sequencing template, cDNA was produced by extracting RNA and reverse transcribing it. The table came from immunoSEQ multiplex PCR; TCRdb's copy has only in-frame clones and leaves some out. The table records roughly 180,000 clones, 51% of them present only once. Here the sequenced sample was CD8+ T cells sorted from blood, taken around week 54, from a patient treated with tofacitinib. The source is a human donor with alopecia areata.

This rearrangement joins TRBV5-1 to TRBJ1-2, with D possibly matching TRBD1 (6 bases). Between the trimmed V and J ends, which lost 4 bases and 5 bases, there was a span of 15 bases. The CDR3 spans 14 residues. Germline V CDR1 and CDR2: SGHRS, YFSETQ. CDR3 nucleotide sequence: TGCGCCAGCAGCCCAGCTCGACAGGTTTATGGCTACACCTTC. The encoded protein is CASSPARQVYGYTF.

The CDR3 sequence: CASSERETGELFF. The CDR3 nucleotides are TGTGCCAGCAGTGAACGAGAGACCGGGGAGCTGTTTTTT. The V gene is TRBV6-1, the J gene TRBJ2-2; D not resolved. This CDR3 region has 13 residues. Trimming left V 2 bases short and J 5 bases short, with 6 bases between. The germline CDR1 and CDR2 sequences are MNHNS and SASEGT.

This clone was seen only a few times. The gene calls are TRBV10-3 and TRBJ2-2; D uncertain. This CDR3 is 13 amino acids long. Deletions cut 6 bases from V and 8 bases from J, with 13 bases between. Germline CDR1 is ENHRY and CDR2 is SYGVKD. CDR3 nucleotide sequence: TGTGCCATCAGGGACCTAGGGTCGGGGGAGCTGTTTTTT. It codes for CAIRDLGSGELFF.

The gene calls are TRBV5-1 and TRBJ1-2; 7 bases are shared with TRBD1. V shed 7 bases and J 3 bases; nucleotides not matched to a gene: 15. Germline assignment: CDR1 SGHRS and CDR2 YFSETQ. CDR3 length equals 16 residues. CDR3 in amino acids: CASGRQGNLPDYGYTF. The DNA for the CDR3 is TGCGCCAGCGGCAGACAGGGCAACCTACCGGACTATGGCTACACCTTC.

The chain combines TRBV5-6 with TRBJ1-1, with D maybe TRBD1 (6 bases). Germline CDR1 is SGHDT and CDR2 is YYEEEE. The CDR3 consists of 14 residues. V shed 3 bases and J shed 3 bases, with 12 bases lying between them. The CDR3 here is CASSWAQGHTEAFF. The CDR3 DNA is TGTGCCAGCAGCTGGGCACAGGGCCACACTGAAGCTTTCTTT.

V is TRBV14 and J is TRBJ1-1, with a tentative D call TRBD1 (5 bases). CDR1 is SGHDN and CDR2 is FVKESK in the germline V gene. The germline V and J ends were trimmed by 4 bases and 0 bases, with 18 bases remaining between them. This CDR3 region has 17 residues. This chain's CDR3 is CASSPHRGPLMNTEAFF. Written as DNA, the CDR3 is TGTGCCAGCAGCCCGCATAGGGGCCCTCTCATGAACACTGAAGCTTTCTTT.

The chain links TRBV13 to TRBJ1-2; 7 positions match TRBD1. The CDR3 sequence is 13 residues long. Germline V lookup: CDR1 PRHDT, CDR2 FYEKMQ (reference sequence). The ends lost 5 bases at V and 9 bases at J; junction bases unmatched: 9. The CDR3 nucleotides read TGTGCCAGCAGCCTGACAGGGCTCCGCAGCTACACCTTC. Encoded protein: CASSLTGLRSYTF.

This clone was recorded a few times. V and J are TRBV30 and TRBJ2-7; tentatively, D is TRBD2 (6 bases). Germline V gene lookup returns CDR1 GTSNPN and CDR2 SVGIG (reference sequence). The V end lost 4 bases, the J end lost 2 bases, and 12 bases lay between the germline ends. This CDR3 contains 13 residues. The CDR3 nucleotides read TGTGCCTGGAAGGCGGGGTTTACCTACGAGCAGTACTTC. Translation gives CAWKAGFTYEQYF.

This clone was counted a few times. The gene calls are TRBV20-1 and TRBJ1-4; no reliable D call. Germline assignment: CDR1 DFQATT and CDR2 SNEGSKA (reference sequence). V was clipped by 2 bases and J by 7 bases, with 5 bases between them. There are 11 residues in the CDR3. CDR3 sequence reads: CSARSSEKLFF. In DNA, the CDR3 is TGCAGTGCTAGATCGAGTGAAAAACTGTTTTTT.

The chain carries TRBV29-1 and TRBJ1-3, with TRBD1 identical over 7 bases. The CDR3 sequence is 14 residues long. Per germline, CDR1 SQVTM and CDR2 ANQGSEA. V shed 7 bases, J shed 7 bases, and the junction held 13 bases outside the gene matches. CDR3 bases: TGCAGCGCGAGCCCGACAGGGAGGCGCAACACCATATATTTT. Amino acids: CSASPTGRRNTIYF.

The chain links TRBV15 to TRBJ1-6; D ambiguous. CDR1 is LNHNV and CDR2 is YYDKDF in the germline V gene (reference sequence). Trimming removed 6 bases from V and 7 bases from J, with 13 bases in between. The CDR3 totals 14 residues. CDR3 DNA sequence: TGTGCCACCAGTGTCAGGAGGGAAAATTCACCCCTCCACTTT. Translation gives CATSVRRENSPLHF.

This clone was counted a few times. The chain recombines TRBV10-3 with TRBJ2-7; 8 positions agree with TRBD1. This CDR3 is built from 15 residues. J gave up 3 bases and V 3 bases, and 7 bases lay outside the gene matches. CDR1 and CDR2 (germline): ENHRY, SYGVKD. The CDR3 DNA reads TGTGCCATCAGTGACTCCATGGACAGGGTCTACGAGCAGTACTTC. It is translated as CAISDSMDRVYEQYF.

The chain couples TRBV9 to TRBJ1-2; D call uncertain. The CDR3 consists of 14 residues. The V end was cut by 0 bases, the J end by 1 base, with 7 bases between. The germline V gene encodes CDR1 SGDLS and CDR2 YYNGEE. CDR3 sequence: CASSVVSGNYGYTF. Here the CDR3 DNA reads TGTGCCAGCAGCGTAGTGTCCGGTAACTATGGCTACACCTTC.

V is TRBV9 and J is TRBJ2-5, with 10 bases lining up with TRBD1. Germline V gene data show CDR1 as SGDLS and CDR2 as YYNGEE. The V and J ends lost 4 bases and 3 bases, in that order; junction bases with no gene match: 9. This CDR3 region has 16 residues. CDR3 amino acids: CASSNNPGTGEETQYF. CDR3 coding DNA: TGTGCCAGCAGCAATAACCCCGGGACAGGGGAAGAGACCCAGTACTTC.

A single count supports this clone. The chain links TRBV18 to TRBJ2-3; TRBD1 matches at 7 bases. The CDR3 contains 16 residues. The germline gives CDR1 KGHSH, CDR2 LQKENI. V trimming: 1 base; J trimming: 2 bases; junction bases outside the gene matches: 6. The CDR3 protein is CASSPRRDSNTDTQYF. The CDR3 nucleotides are TGTGCCAGCTCACCACGCCGGGACAGTAACACAGATACGCAGTATTTT.

This clone has only one observation. The chain links TRBV5-6 to TRBJ2-3, with a tentative D call TRBD2 (7 bases). The CDR3 sequence is 16 residues long. The germline gives CDR1 SGHDT, CDR2 YYEEEE. V lost 5 bases and J lost 1, with 17 bases in between. In DNA, the CDR3 is TGTGCCAGCAGTCCACGGGGGGCTTCTCGCACAGATACGCAGTATTTT. Translating it yields CASSPRGASRTDTQYF.

This rearrangement joins TRBV29-1 to TRBJ1-1; D perhaps matches TRBD1 (6 bases). This CDR3 has 14 amino acids. Per germline, CDR1 SQVTM and CDR2 ANQGSEA. Trimming shortened V by 4 bases and J by 5 bases, and 17 bases separated the two germline ends. The CDR3 reads CSVAPPGEGTEAFF. As DNA, the CDR3 is TGCAGCGTTGCACCCCCAGGGGAAGGAACTGAAGCTTTCTTT.

The chain has TRBV7-2 and TRBJ2-2; either TRBD1 or TRBD2 may supply D (5 bases each). The CDR3 runs to 13 residues. Germline CDR1 reads SGHTA; CDR2 reads FQGNSA. Trimming left V 7 bases short and J 9 bases short, with 15 bases between. In nucleotides, the CDR3 is TGTGCCAGCAAAGGGGCGGGTTGGCGGGAGCTGTTTTTT. Protein product: CASKGAGWRELFF.

This clone has a handful of counts. This chain links TRBV14 with TRBJ2-7, with TRBD1 matching over 7 bases. Unmatched junction bases numbered 4, after V lost 2 bases and J lost 3 bases. The CDR3 contains 14 residues. From germline, CDR1 is SGHDN and CDR2 FVKESK. DNA of the CDR3: TGTGCCAGCAGCCAACCTAGGGACAGCTACGAGCAGTACTTC. Translation gives CASSQPRDSYEQYF.

The chain couples TRBV5-1 to TRBJ1-6; TRBD1 aligns across 10 bases. J was trimmed by 5 bases and V by 0 bases; bases with no gene match: 2. CDR1 is SGHRS, CDR2 YFSETQ, per germline. This CDR3 is 16 amino acids long. The CDR3 DNA is TGCGCCAGCAGCTTGGGGACAGGGGGAAATAATTCACCCCTCCACTTT. This sequence encodes CASSLGTGGNNSPLHF.

About this clone: The junction and the germline gene differ at one end; a read error may be behind it. The chain has TRBV7-7 and TRBJ2-5, with 11 bases aligning to TRBD1. Germline V CDR1 and CDR2: SSHAT, FNYEAQ (reference sequence). This CDR3 has 14 residues. CDR3 DNA: TGTGCTAGCAGCTTGGGGACAGGGGGAGAGACCCAGTACTTC. Its translation is CASSLGTGGETQYF.

This clone was seen more than once but under ten times. V usage is TRBV6-5 and J usage is TRBJ2-5; no firm D call. The CDR3 is made up of 13 amino acids. The germline gives CDR1 MNHEY, CDR2 SVGAGI. V was shortened by 6 bases and J by 5 bases, with 13 bases between the two germline ends. For the CDR3, the DNA is TGTGCCAGCAGCCATCTTGGTGGCGAGACCCAGTACTTC. It codes for CASSHLGGETQYF.

This clone was counted a few times. The rearrangement links TRBV19 to TRBJ1-1; D unresolved. Trimming pared 3 bases from V and 5 bases from J, leaving 4 bases between. The CDR3 spans 11 residues. Germline-derived CDR1 and CDR2 are LNHDA and SQIVND (reference sequence). In DNA, the CDR3 is TGTGCCAGTAGTATGGCGACTGAAGCTTTCTTT. Translated: CASSMATEAFF.

The chain employs TRBV6-6 and TRBJ1-4; tentatively, D is TRBD1 (6 bases). V dropped 4 bases and J dropped 7 bases, with 13 bases sitting between them. CDR1 MNHNY and CDR2 SVGAGI come from the germline V gene (reference sequence). The CDR3 contains 14 residues. CDR3 sequence (DNA): TGTGCCAGCAGTTGGACAGCCCCCAGTGAAAAACTGTTTTTT. Translation: CASSWTAPSEKLFF.

The V call is TRBV13, the J call TRBJ2-5, with TRBD1 as a possible D gene (7 bases). The CDR3 has 13 residues. V lost 3 bases and J 4 bases, leaving 9 bases between the germline ends. Germline V gene sequence: CDR1 PRHDT, CDR2 FYEKMQ (reference sequence). CDR3 protein: CASSLEGAETQYF. The CDR3 DNA reads as TGTGCCAGCAGCTTGGAGGGGGCAGAGACCCAGTACTTC.